The 22 T cell receptor beta chains presented below share a single source sample, sequenced in a study of blood T cell repertoires in COVID-19. Sequencing was performed with immunoSEQ multiplex PCR; in TCRdb, only in-frame clones are kept and a portion is missing. This table holds 150,000 to 250,000 clones, 70% to 85% found once. What was sequenced was peripheral blood. The receptors derive from a human donor with acute or convalescent COVID-19. The donor label of this sample is uncertain.

The chain employs TRBV6-5 and TRBJ2-5; D gene ambiguous. Per germline, CDR1 MNHEY and CDR2 SVGAGI. The germline V and J ends were trimmed by 4 bases and 5 bases, with 5 bases remaining between them. The length of the CDR3 is 11 residues. The CDR3 sequence is CASSSAETQYF. CDR3 sequence (DNA): TGTGCCAGCAGTTCCGCGGAGACCCAGTACTTC.

This chain links TRBV6-2 or TRBV6-3 with TRBJ2-5; TRBD2 matches 11 bases. The V gene's germline CDR1 is MNHEY and CDR2 SVGEGT. CDR3 length: 16 amino acids. Trimming cost V 6 bases and J 2 bases; bases outside gene matches: 8. CDR3 amino acids: CASSPGLAVWQETQYF. DNA of the CDR3: TGTGCCAGCAGCCCGGGACTAGCGGTTTGGCAAGAGACCCAGTACTTC.

Only one count was recorded for this clone. The chain combines TRBV15 with TRBJ2-1; 7 nucleotides match TRBD2. This CDR3 comprises 13 residues. V dropped 8 bases and J dropped 6; count of bases not matched to a gene: 7. Germline values: CDR1 LNHNV, CDR2 YYDKDF (reference sequence). The CDR3 reads CATHGLVFNEQFF. CDR3 DNA: TGTGCCACCCATGGACTAGTCTTCAATGAGCAGTTCTTC. Drawing the rest from reference TRBV15 and TRBJ2-1, the complete variable domain is DAMVIQNPRYQVTQFGKPVTLSCSQTLNHNVMYWYQQKSSQAPKLLFHYYDKDFNNEADTPDNFQSRRPNTSFCFLDIRSPGLGDTAMYLCATHGLVFNEQFFGPGTRLTVL.

The chain uses TRBV4-1 and TRBJ2-7; 7 bases map to TRBD1. Per germline, CDR1 MGHRA and CDR2 YSYEKL. The CDR3 spans 15 residues. Trimming removed 3 bases from V and 3 bases from J; junction bases left unmatched: 8. The CDR3 region has the DNA TGCGCCAGCAGCCAGTTACCGGGACAGAACTACGAGCAGTACTTC. The encoded protein is CASSQLPGQNYEQYF.

The V call is TRBV28, the J call TRBJ2-1, with 11 bases matching TRBD2. With V trimmed by 1 base and J by 10 bases, 6 bases remained unmatched. This CDR3 contains 15 residues. CDR1 is MDHEN, CDR2 SYDVKM, per germline. CDR3 nucleotides: TGTGCCAGCAGTTTATTAGGACTAGCGGGTTGGGAGCAGTTCTTC. Encoded protein: CASSLLGLAGWEQFF.

This chain uses TRBV30 with TRBJ1-6, with D tentatively TRBD1 (6 bases). Germline assignment: CDR1 GTSNPN and CDR2 SVGIG (reference sequence). Deletions cut 0 bases from V and 10 bases from J, with 10 bases between. This CDR3 spans 13 amino acids. The CDR3 DNA reads TGTGCCTGGAGTGTACAGGGCGGATCACCCCTCCACTTT. Translating it yields CAWSVQGGSPLHF.

The rearrangement uses TRBV30 and TRBJ2-7, with TRBD1 as a possible D gene (6 bases). The germline gives CDR1 GTSNPN, CDR2 SVGIG (reference sequence). The ends were cut back, 4 bases at V and 0 bases at J, with 13 bases in the middle. This CDR3 is built from 14 residues. The DNA for the CDR3 is TGTGCCTGGAAAGGGACACAAAGCTCCTACGAGCAGTACTTC. It translates to CAWKGTQSSYEQYF.

The V call is TRBV11-2, the J call TRBJ2-7, with a weak D call TRBD2 (5 bases). The germline V and J ends were trimmed by 5 bases and 4 bases, with 9 bases remaining between them. The length of the CDR3 is 12 residues. CDR1 and CDR2 from the germline V gene are SGHAT and FQNNGV. In DNA, the CDR3 is TGTGCCAGCAGCGCGGGTCGATACGAGCAGTACTTC. Translation: CASSAGRYEQYF. The whole variable domain, filled in from reference TRBV11-2 and TRBJ2-7, reads EAGVAQSPRYKIIEKRQSVAFWCNPISGHATLYWYQQILGQGPKLLIQFQNNGVVDDSQLPKDRFSAERLKGVDSTLKIQPAKLEDSAVYLCASSAGRYEQYFGPGTRLTVT.

The rearrangement uses TRBV5-4 and TRBJ2-1; 12 nucleotides line up with TRBD2. The CDR3 is 19 amino acids. CDR1 is SGHNT, CDR2 YYREEE, per germline (reference sequence). The V and J ends lost 0 bases and 6 bases, in that order; junction bases with no gene match: 13. The CDR3 protein is CASSLDIIGASGRANEQFF. In DNA, the CDR3 is TGTGCCAGCAGCTTGGATATTATTGGGGCTAGCGGGAGGGCCAATGAGCAGTTCTTC.

This clone appeared a few times. Other DNA sequences in the same sample also yield this CDR3. The chain recombines TRBV19 with TRBJ1-2, with TRBD1 matching 8 bases. The junction had 5 bases not matched to a gene; V was cut back by 7 bases and J by 1 base. The CDR3 runs to 14 residues. CDR1 LNHDA and CDR2 SQIVND come from the germline V gene (reference sequence). The DNA of the CDR3 is TGTGCCAGTACCACAGGGGGTCTTAACTATGGCTACACCTTC. Its protein product is CASTTGGLNYGYTF.

This clone came up once. V gene TRBV5-4 combines with J gene TRBJ2-7, with 12 bases fitting TRBD2. The CDR3 loop spans 16 amino acids. The ends lost 0 bases at V and 6 bases at J; junction bases unmatched: 7. Germline values: CDR1 SGHNT, CDR2 YYREEE (reference sequence). CDR3 nucleotide sequence: TGTGCCAGCAGCTTGGGACCTAGCGGGAGGGTCCTCGAGCAGTACTTC. This codes for CASSLGPSGRVLEQYF.

The chain has TRBV5-8 and TRBJ2-2, with TRBD1 matching 8 bases. The length of the CDR3 is 15 residues. Losses at the gene ends were 4 bases for V and 5 bases for J; bases not matched to a gene: 7. Germline V lookup: CDR1 SGHTS, CDR2 YDEGEE. The CDR3 reads CASSPGGAITGELFF. CDR3 nucleotides: TGTGCCAGCAGCCCAGGGGGCGCGATAACCGGGGAGCTGTTTTTT.

The chain's CDR3 is CAISEQLNEKLFF. CDR3 DNA sequence: TGTGCCATCAGTGAGCAGTTGAATGAAAAACTGTTTTTT. The genes are TRBV10-3 and TRBJ1-4, with unresolved D. The CDR3 runs 13 residues. CDR1 ENHRY and CDR2 SYGVKD come from the germline V gene. Trimming pared 2 bases from V and 5 bases from J, leaving 6 bases between.

The chain uses TRBV7-2 and TRBJ1-5, with TRBD1 matching over 9 bases. Germline CDR1 is SGHTA and CDR2 is FQGNSA. The CDR3 loop spans 14 amino acids. V dropped 4 bases and J dropped 7; count of bases not matched to a gene: 5. CDR3 in DNA: TGTGCCAGCAGCTCTGGACAGGGGAACCAGCCCCAGCATTTT. It specifies CASSSGQGNQPQHF.

This chain links TRBV28 with TRBJ1-1, with unresolved D. The CDR3 runs 11 residues. The germline V and J ends were trimmed by 6 bases and 7 bases, with 9 bases remaining between them. Germline-derived CDR1 and CDR2 are MDHEN and SYDVKM. The CDR3: CASRGSGEAFF. CDR3 DNA: TGTGCCAGCAGGGGGAGCGGTGAAGCTTTCTTT.

The gene calls are TRBV5-4 and TRBJ2-4; 7 nucleotides match TRBD1. V was clipped by 4 bases and J by 8 bases; unmatched bases: 6. The CDR3 is made up of 13 amino acids. CDR1 and CDR2 from the germline V gene are SGHNT and YYREEE (reference sequence). Written as DNA, the CDR3 is TGTGCCAGCAGCCGGGACAGAGGGGACATTCAGTACTTC. This encodes CASSRDRGDIQYF.

CDR3 in amino acids: CATSRQPTDTQYF. The CDR3 nucleotides read TGTGCCACCAGTCGACAGCCCACAGATACGCAGTATTTT. The chain uses TRBV24-1 and TRBJ2-3; D is perhaps TRBD1 (5 bases). This CDR3 has 13 residues. The germline V gene encodes CDR1 KGHDR and CDR2 SFDVKD. V lost 6 bases and J 2 bases, leaving 8 bases between the germline ends.

The rearrangement uses TRBV6-2 or TRBV6-3 and TRBJ1-2; weak D call: TRBD1 (5 bases). The CDR3 spans 16 residues. Trimming took off 2 bases at V and 5 bases at J, with 18 bases between the two ends. Per the germline V gene, CDR1 is MNHEY and CDR2 is SVGEGT. The CDR3 DNA follows: TGTGCCAGCAGTTACCCCCCCGGGCAGGGATTGTATGGCTACACCTTC. The encoded protein is CASSYPPGQGLYGYTF.

CDR3 coding DNA: TGTGCCAGAAGGGGGTCGAACACCGGGGAGCTGTTTTTT. Translating gives CARRGSNTGELFF. The chain uses TRBV30 and TRBJ2-2; D possibly corresponds to TRBD1 (6 bases). The CDR3 covers 13 residues. Germline assignment: CDR1 GTSNPN and CDR2 SVGIG (reference sequence). V dropped 8 bases and J dropped 0 bases, with 10 bases sitting between them.

The chain combines TRBV4-2 with TRBJ2-1; TRBD2 is a possible D gene (6 bases). The CDR3 is 15 amino acids. V dropped 1 base and J dropped 7 bases, with 14 bases sitting between them. Germline V gene sequence: CDR1 LGHNA, CDR2 YNFKEQ. The CDR3 protein is CASSQGGGGANEQFF. The CDR3 DNA reads TGTGCCAGCAGCCAAGGAGGCGGAGGGGCGAATGAGCAGTTCTTC.

The chain employs TRBV5-1 and TRBJ2-1; 11 nucleotides line up with TRBD2. Germline CDR1 and CDR2: SGHRS and YFSETQ. V was pared by 5 bases and J by 10 bases, with 5 bases of the junction left unmatched. This CDR3 is built from 13 residues. CDR3 sequence: CASSLAGGLEQFF. CDR3 bases: TGCGCCAGCAGTCTAGCGGGAGGCTTAGAGCAGTTCTTC.

The chain recombines TRBV7-2 with TRBJ2-2; TRBD1 might be the D (6 bases). The length of the CDR3 is 16 residues. V was shortened by 6 bases and J by 4 bases, with 18 bases between the two germline ends. CDR1 is SGHTA, CDR2 FQGNSA, per germline. The CDR3 coding sequence is TGTGCCAGCAGTAGGGGGTCAGGGTACTCCACCGGGGAGCTGTTTTTT. This codes for CASSRGSGYSTGELFF.